The T cell receptor (beta chain) described here comes from a study of cytomegalovirus exposure and HLA in healthy donors. There are 16 residues in the CDR3. The junction had 0 bases not matched to a gene; V was cut back by 1 base and J by 0 bases. The V gene's germline CDR1 is MGHRA and CDR2 YSYEKL. Overall study findings and caveats: It was reported that TCR beta sequences correctly inferred the HLA-A and HLA-B alleles for most subjects. Later analysis associated a missense DCLRE1C variant with TCR beta V- and J-gene trimming. Later analysis identified several of the most significant clusters that appeared linked to common viral pathogens.

PCR employed 60 Vbeta and 13 Jbeta primers. Generated by immunoSEQ multiplex PCR, the TCRdb table keeps only in-frame clones and is missing some. Here the sample spans tens of thousands of clones, around 70% being singletons. About this clone: The antigen remains unidentified.

The clonotype was recovered from a woman aged 25 to 45 in good health and CMV-seropositive. Sequenced input: PBMCs. This chain uses TRBV4-1 with TRBJ2-1; 10 positions agree with TRBD2. The CDR3 loop is CASSQVAGGSYNEQFF. Written as DNA, the CDR3 is TGCGCCAGCAGCCAAGTAGCGGGAGGCTCCTACAATGAGCAGTTCTTC.